This TCR beta chain was profiled in a study of T cells after yellow fever vaccination. For the study at large: Preparation used SMART-Seq v4 Ultra Low Input for the low-cell-number fractions.

Regarding the study as a whole: Among primary-vaccination clones, most reappeared after the booster, at 95% to 96% for CD4 and about 90% for CD8.

The 5'RACE template-switching step produced TCR cDNA and added a universal primer site and UMIs. TCRdb reanalysed the 5' RACE reads using MiXCR and keeps one entry per CDR3 protein. Among some 560,000 distinct CDR3 sequences listed, about 17% were seen once. This CDR3 has 14 amino acids. Trimming removed 2 bases from V and 2 bases from J, with 8 bases in between. Looked up from germline, CDR1 is MNHEY and CDR2 is SMNVEV (reference sequence). A note on this clonotype: The antigen is undetermined.

V usage is TRBV27 and J usage is TRBJ2-3; D not certain. Sequenced here: PBMCs, sampled around 5 days after the first yellow fever vaccination. The receptor comes from a man younger than 35 who received the YFV17D yellow fever vaccine. CDR3 sequence reads: CASSLTQHTDTQYF. The DNA for the CDR3 is TGTGCCAGCAGTTTAACTCAACACACAGATACGCAGTATTTT.